This TCR beta chain was recovered during a study of control samples from healthy donors and cancer patients. V lost 4 bases and J lost 6, with 13 bases in between. The CDR3 covers 13 residues. TCRdb's table, derived via immunoSEQ multiplex PCR, lists solely in-frame clones and lacks some. The sample shows over 25,000 clones, around nine tenths of them seen only once. The count of this clone is one. The clonotype comes from a female donor with melanoma. The chain joins TRBV12-3 or TRBV12-4 to TRBJ2-7, with TRBD1 as a possible D gene (5 bases). The source material was formalin-fixed, paraffin-embedded tissue. CDR3 DNA sequence: TGTGCCAGCAGTTACAGGATCGCTCGCGAGCAGTACTTC. This codes for CASSYRIAREQYF.